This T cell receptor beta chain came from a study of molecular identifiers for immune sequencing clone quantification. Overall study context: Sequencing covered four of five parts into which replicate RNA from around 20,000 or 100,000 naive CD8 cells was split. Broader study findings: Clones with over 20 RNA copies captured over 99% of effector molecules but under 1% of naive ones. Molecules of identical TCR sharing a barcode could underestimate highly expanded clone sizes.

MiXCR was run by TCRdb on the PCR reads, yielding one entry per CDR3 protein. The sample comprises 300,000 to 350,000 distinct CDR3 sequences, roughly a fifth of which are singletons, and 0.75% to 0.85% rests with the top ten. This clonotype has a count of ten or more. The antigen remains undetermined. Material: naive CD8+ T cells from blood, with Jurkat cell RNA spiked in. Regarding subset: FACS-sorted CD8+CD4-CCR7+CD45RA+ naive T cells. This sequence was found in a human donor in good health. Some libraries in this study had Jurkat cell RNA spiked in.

This CDR3 is CASSYGAGGSTYEQYF. CDR3 DNA sequence: TGTGCCAGCAGTTACGGGGCGGGAGGGTCAACCTACGAGCAGTACTTC. The gene calls are TRBV6-5 and TRBJ2-7, with 9 bases identical to TRBD2. The germline CDR1 and CDR2 sequences are MNHEY and SVGAGI. V shed 2 bases and J 2 bases; nucleotides not matched to a gene: 7. This CDR3 spans 16 amino acids.